Here is one T cell receptor (beta chain) with its context. The antigen is undetermined. These data originate in a study of OX40 agonist ivuxolimab in advanced cancers. Sequencing used immunoSEQ multiplex PCR; TCRdb keeps in-frame clones, though not all of them. Counted here are under 80,000 clones, around 86% occurring once; the ten biggest clones make up approximately 8%. Study-wide findings and caveats: Patients with a partial response at 0.1-3.0 mg/kg had among the lowest clonal expansion.

Per germline, CDR1 LGHNA and CDR2 YSLEER. The V and J ends lost 5 bases and 7 bases respectively, with 20 bases between them. The CDR3 has 16 residues. The clonotype was recovered from an adult with an advanced solid tumor such as melanoma, head and neck, liver or kidney cancer. The material was CD4+ or CD8+ T cells sorted from blood, obtained in a trial of the OX40 agonist ivuxolimab. The rearrangement links TRBV4-3 to TRBJ1-4; TRBD1 is a possible D gene (5 bases). CDR3 sequence: CASSDTGPRGSEKLFF. CDR3 DNA sequence: TGCGCCAGCAGCGATACGGGACCCCGAGGATCTGAAAAACTGTTTTTT.